What follows describes a single TCR beta chain. Antigen unknown. CDR1 is MDHEN, CDR2 SYDVKM, per germline. The V end was cut by 5 bases, the J end by 4 bases, with 9 bases between. The CDR3 is 13 amino acids. Primers included in the PCR were 60 Vbeta and 13 Jbeta primers. Clones were sequenced by immunoSEQ multiplex PCR, and TCRdb holds only the in-frame ones, with some missing. The sample lists about 160,000 clones, approximately 81% seen once, with under 2% in the top ten. The data originate from a study of cytomegalovirus exposure and HLA in healthy donors. Study outcomes and limitations: Testing in vitro showed three CMV-associated chains specific for CMV antigens. The authors enumerated 180 or so TCR beta chains as linked to cytomegalovirus. Sequences of the TCR beta chain were said to predict the HLA-A and HLA-B alleles of most subjects accurately. In an earlier analysis, productive rearrangement rates for most beta V segments clustered near 87% or 30%.

The sample consisted of PBMCs. The chain couples TRBV28 to TRBJ1-5; tentative D call: TRBD1 (5 bases). The receptor was derived from a young man in good health and CMV-seronegative. The CDR3, as DNA: TGTGCCAGCAGTCCAGGGCTTAATCAGCCCCAGCATTTT. It is translated as CASSPGLNQPQHF.